The 3 T cell receptor beta chains presented below share a single source sample, sequenced in a study of cytomegalovirus exposure and HLA in healthy donors. Both 60 Vbeta primers and 13 Jbeta primers went into the PCR. Method: immunoSEQ multiplex PCR; TCRdb's copy keeps in-frame clones and lacks some. The table lists a few hundred thousand clones, 80% of them singletons. The sample was PBMCs. These receptors were collected from a girl aged 2-15 years in good health and CMV-seronegative.

The genes are TRBV5-4 and TRBJ2-7; TRBD2 agrees at 12 bases. Per the germline V gene, CDR1 is SGHNT and CDR2 is YYREEE (reference sequence). The J segment lost 2 bases and the V segment lost 2 bases, leaving 17 bases of the junction unmatched. The CDR3 is 20 amino acids. CDR3 bases: TGTGCCAGCAGCTTCACCTGGCTAGCGGGGGGGAATATGATTCCCTACGAGCAGTACTTC. This encodes CASSFTWLAGGNMIPYEQYF.

This chain joins TRBV6-5 and TRBJ1-5; D possibly corresponds to TRBD1 (6 bases). CDR3 length: 15 amino acids. Trimming took off 8 bases at V and 3 bases at J, with 17 bases between the two ends. Looked up from germline, CDR1 is MNHEY and CDR2 is SVGAGI. The CDR3 loop reads CASRPGGGDNQPQHF. CDR3 coding DNA: TGTGCCAGCCGCCCGGGGGGCGGTGACAATCAGCCCCAGCATTTT.

This clone was detected only a few times. The V and J genes are TRBV6-5 and TRBJ1-2; D is possibly TRBD1 (6 bases). In germline, CDR1 is MNHEY, CDR2 SVGAGI. The CDR3 consists of 14 residues. Between the trimmed V and J ends, which lost 5 bases and 4 bases, there was a span of 14 bases. The CDR3 DNA reads as TGTGCCAGCAGTGAGAACAGGGCGTCCTATGGCTACACCTTC. Its translation: CASSENRASYGYTF.